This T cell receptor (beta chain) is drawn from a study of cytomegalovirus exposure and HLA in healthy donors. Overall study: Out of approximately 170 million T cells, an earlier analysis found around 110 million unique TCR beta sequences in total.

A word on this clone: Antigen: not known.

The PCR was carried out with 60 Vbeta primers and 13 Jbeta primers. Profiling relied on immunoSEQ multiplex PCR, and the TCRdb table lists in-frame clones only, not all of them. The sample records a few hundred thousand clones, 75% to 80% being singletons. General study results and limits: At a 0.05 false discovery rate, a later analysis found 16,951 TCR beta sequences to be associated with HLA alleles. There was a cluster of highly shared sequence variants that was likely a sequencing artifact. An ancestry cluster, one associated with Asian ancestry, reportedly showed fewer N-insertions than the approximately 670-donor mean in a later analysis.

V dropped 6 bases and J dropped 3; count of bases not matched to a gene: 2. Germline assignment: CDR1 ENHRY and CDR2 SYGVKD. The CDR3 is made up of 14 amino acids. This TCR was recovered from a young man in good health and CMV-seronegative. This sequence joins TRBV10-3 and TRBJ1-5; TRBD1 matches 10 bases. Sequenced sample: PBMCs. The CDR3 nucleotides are TGTGCCATCAGAGGGACAGGGGACAATCAGCCCCAGCATTTT. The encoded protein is CAIRGTGDNQPQHF.